The 14 T cell receptor beta chains presented below share a single source sample, sequenced in a study of cytomegalovirus exposure and HLA in healthy donors. Using immunoSEQ multiplex PCR, the repertoire was profiled, and TCRdb retains in-frame clones only, with some absent. The sample records 200,000 to 250,000 clones, over 65% being singletons. Material for sequencing was PBMCs. The receptors come from a woman younger than 30 in good health and CMV-seronegative.

The gene calls are TRBV5-1 and TRBJ2-5; weak D call: TRBD2 (6 bases). Germline loops: CDR1 SGHRS, CDR2 YFSETQ. Deletions cut 7 bases from V and 5 bases from J, with 18 bases between. The CDR3 loop spans 14 amino acids. The CDR3 DNA reads as TGCGCCAGCGGGGATGTAGCGGTCGGTGAGACCCAGTACTTC. It yields the protein CASGDVAVGETQYF.

The chain has TRBV19 and TRBJ1-1; D is possibly TRBD1 (6 bases). The V end lost 6 bases, the J end lost 5 bases, and 10 bases lay between the germline ends. The germline V gene has CDR1 LNHDA and CDR2 SQIVND (reference sequence). The length of the CDR3 is 12 residues. The CDR3 DNA is TGTGCCAGTAGGCCCGGACAGACTGAAGCTTTCTTT. It encodes CASRPGQTEAFF.

The chain combines TRBV5-5 with TRBJ1-1, with TRBD1 identical over 9 bases. The trim removed 4 bases at V and 1 base at J, leaving 8 bases unmatched. There are 16 residues in the CDR3. Germline assignment: CDR1 SGHKS and CDR2 YYEKEE (reference sequence). CDR3 sequence: CASSGRTGAKNTEAFF. The CDR3 nucleotides read TGTGCCAGCAGCGGTAGGACAGGGGCGAAGAACACTGAAGCTTTCTTT.

V gene TRBV9 combines with J gene TRBJ1-5; D is possibly TRBD1 (5 bases). Germline assignment: CDR1 SGDLS and CDR2 YYNGEE. The CDR3 is 15 amino acids. The germline V and J ends were trimmed by 0 bases and 4 bases, with 11 bases remaining between them. CDR3 protein: CASSVDGGSNQPQHF. Written as DNA, the CDR3 is TGTGCCAGCAGCGTAGATGGGGGGTCGAATCAGCCCCAGCATTTT.

The rearrangement joins TRBV6-1 to TRBJ2-1; possible D gene TRBD2, 5 bases. The CDR3 totals 15 residues. Trimming pared 3 bases from V and 6 bases from J, leaving 15 bases between. Germline CDR1 reads MNHNS; CDR2 reads SASEGT. CDR3 loop: CASSDVQSSGNEQFF. In DNA form, the CDR3 reads TGTGCCAGCAGTGACGTACAGAGCAGCGGCAATGAGCAGTTCTTC.

V gene TRBV29-1 combines with J gene TRBJ2-1; 8 positions match TRBD1. The V gene end was trimmed by 7 bases and the J gene end by 13 bases; junction bases not matched to a gene: 6. Looked up from germline, CDR1 is SQVTM and CDR2 is ANQGSEA. CDR3 length: 10 residues. This chain's CDR3 is CSAKDRDQFF. DNA of the CDR3: TGCAGCGCCAAGGACAGGGACCAGTTCTTC.

The V gene is TRBV5-4, the J gene TRBJ1-1; D is unresolved. CDR3 length: 13 residues. Per germline, CDR1 SGHNT and CDR2 YYREEE (reference sequence). The ends were cut back, 0 bases at V and 8 bases at J, with 11 bases in the middle. CDR3: CASSLGPRAEAFF. DNA for the CDR3: TGTGCCAGCAGCTTGGGGCCCCGCGCAGAAGCTTTCTTT.

Note on this clone: In the same sample, other DNA sequences code for this CDR3. The V and J genes are TRBV9 and TRBJ1-2, with D unclear. The CDR3 is 13 amino acids. Trimming cost V 2 bases and J 2 bases, with 7 bases left between them. The germline gives CDR1 SGDLS, CDR2 YYNGEE. CDR3 sequence: CASSVAGNYGYTF. The DNA for the CDR3 is TGTGCCAGCAGCGTCGCAGGAAACTATGGCTACACCTTC.

The chain uses TRBV27 and TRBJ2-2, with a tentative D call TRBD1 (5 bases). The CDR3 totals 14 residues. Germline V gene data show CDR1 as MNHEY and CDR2 as SMNVEV (reference sequence). V gave up 3 bases and J gave up 3 bases, with 8 bases separating them. The CDR3 bases are TGTGCCAGCAGTTTTGGGGCCCACACCGGGGAGCTGTTTTTT. Amino acids: CASSFGAHTGELFF.

The chain is built from TRBV5-6 and TRBJ2-7; a possible D gene is TRBD1 (6 bases). Trimming removed 3 bases from V and 0 bases from J, with 13 bases in between. The germline CDR1 and CDR2 sequences are SGHDT and YYEEEE. The CDR3 has 15 amino acids. CDR3 nucleotide sequence: TGTGCCAGCAGCTCAGGGGCTTTCTTCTCCTACGAGCAGTACTTC. It codes for CASSSGAFFSYEQYF. Variable domain in full (rest from reference TRBV5-6 and TRBJ2-7): DAGVTQSPTHLIKTRGQQVTLRCSPKSGHDTVSWYQQALGQGPQFIFQYYEEEERQRGNFPDRFSGHQFPNYSSELNVNALLLGDSALYLCASSSGAFFSYEQYFGPGTRLTVT.

The J gene is TRBJ2-5, the V gene TRBV5-1; 8 nucleotides align to TRBD2. The CDR3 loop spans 14 amino acids. Germline V lookup: CDR1 SGHRS, CDR2 YFSETQ. Unmatched junction bases numbered 2, after V lost 4 bases and J lost 0 bases. CDR3 DNA: TGCGCCAGCAGCGGCGGGGGGCACCAAGAGACCCAGTACTTC. As protein: CASSGGGHQETQYF.

This chain connects TRBV18 to TRBJ2-7; 10 bases are shared with TRBD1. In germline, CDR1 is KGHSH, CDR2 LQKENI. V was clipped by 3 bases and J by 13 bases; unmatched bases: 3. The CDR3 runs 11 residues. DNA of the CDR3: TGTGCCAGCTCACCCGACAGGGGGCTATACTTC. It codes for CASSPDRGLYF.

As to this clone: A much more abundant neighbour one base away suggests this may be a read error. The sample contains more than one DNA sequence encoding this CDR3. The rearrangement links TRBV6-1 to TRBJ2-5, with 12 bases that match TRBD2. The trim removed 2 bases at V and 2 bases at J, leaving 0 bases unmatched. This CDR3 region has 15 residues. From germline, CDR1 is MNHNS and CDR2 SASEGT. As DNA, the CDR3 is TGTGCCAGCAGTGAACTAGCGGGAGGGCAAGAGACCCAGTACTTC. This translates into CASSELAGGQETQYF.

CDR3 bases: TGTGCCAGCAGCCGAACTAGCGGAGAGACCCAGTACTTC. It yields the protein CASSRTSGETQYF. V and J are TRBV7-2 and TRBJ2-5, with 8 bases lining up with TRBD2. Germline CDR1 is SGHTA and CDR2 is FQGNSA. CDR3 length: 13 amino acids. Trimming took 5 bases from V and 4 from J; bases not matched to a gene: 3.